Sequencing of this T cell receptor (beta chain) was carried out in a study of coeliac disease. Study outcomes and limitations: Intraepithelial and lamina propria fractions were not highly pure. Most TRB amino acid sequences occurred in only one sample. Of coeliac lamina propria samples, about 50% of the 18 held published gliadin-specific TRB sequences, versus 1 of 6 controls. Control samples showed higher TRB and TRG clonality than intraepithelial and lamina propria samples in active celiac disease.

The CDR3 is 14 residues long. From germline, CDR1 is MDHEN and CDR2 SYDVKM. Trimming cost V 3 bases and J 7 bases, with 12 bases left between them. Some clones are missing from TCRdb's copy, which holds only in-frame ones; the method was immunoSEQ multiplex PCR. The sample yields over 5,500 clones, 62% seen once. Comments on this clone: Its antigen is still unknown.

The chain carries TRBV28 and TRBJ2-2; D unclear. The receptor's source is a man in his sixties with celiac disease on a gluten-free diet. The specimen was lymphocytes from the gut lamina propria. The CDR3 nucleotides read TGTGCCAGCAGTTTCAATTCGGGTAACGGGGAGCTGTTTTTT. Amino acid sequence: CASSFNSGNGELFF.